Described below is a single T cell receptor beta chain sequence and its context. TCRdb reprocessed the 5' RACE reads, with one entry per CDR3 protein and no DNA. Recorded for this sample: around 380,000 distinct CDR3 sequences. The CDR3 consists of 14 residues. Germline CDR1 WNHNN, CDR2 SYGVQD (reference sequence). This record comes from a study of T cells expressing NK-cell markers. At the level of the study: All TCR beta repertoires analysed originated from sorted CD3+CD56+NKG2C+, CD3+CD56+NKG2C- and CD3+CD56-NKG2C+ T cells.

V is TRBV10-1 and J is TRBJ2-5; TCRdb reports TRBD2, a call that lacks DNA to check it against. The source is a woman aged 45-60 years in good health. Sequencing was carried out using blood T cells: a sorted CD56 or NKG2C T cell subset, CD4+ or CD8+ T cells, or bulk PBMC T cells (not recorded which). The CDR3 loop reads CASSDDAGRETQYF.